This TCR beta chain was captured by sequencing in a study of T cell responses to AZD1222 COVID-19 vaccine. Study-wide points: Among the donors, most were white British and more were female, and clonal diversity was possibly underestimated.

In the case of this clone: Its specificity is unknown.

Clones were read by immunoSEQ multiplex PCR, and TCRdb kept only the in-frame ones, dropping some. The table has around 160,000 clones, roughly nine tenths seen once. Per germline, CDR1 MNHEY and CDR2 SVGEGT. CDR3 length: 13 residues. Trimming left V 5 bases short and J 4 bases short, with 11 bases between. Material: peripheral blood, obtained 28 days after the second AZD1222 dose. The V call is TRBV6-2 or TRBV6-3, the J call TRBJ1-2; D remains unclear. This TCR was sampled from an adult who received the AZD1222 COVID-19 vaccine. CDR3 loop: CASSPGSTYGYTF. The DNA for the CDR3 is TGTGCCAGCAGTCCGGGTTCCACCTATGGCTACACCTTC.